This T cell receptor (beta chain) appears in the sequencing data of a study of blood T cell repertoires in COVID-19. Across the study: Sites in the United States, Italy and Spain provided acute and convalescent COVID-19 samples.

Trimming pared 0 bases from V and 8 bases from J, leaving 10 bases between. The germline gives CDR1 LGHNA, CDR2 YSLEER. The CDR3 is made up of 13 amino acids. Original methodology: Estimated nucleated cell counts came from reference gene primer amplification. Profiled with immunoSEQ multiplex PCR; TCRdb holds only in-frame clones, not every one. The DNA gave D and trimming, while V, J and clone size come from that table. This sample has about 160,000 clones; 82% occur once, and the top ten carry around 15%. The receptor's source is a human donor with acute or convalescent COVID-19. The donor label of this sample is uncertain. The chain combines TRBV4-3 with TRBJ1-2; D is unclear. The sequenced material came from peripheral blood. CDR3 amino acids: CASSQDDTLGYTF. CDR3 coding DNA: TGCGCCAGCAGCCAAGACGACACATTAGGCTACACCTTC.